The 8 T cell receptor beta chains below all came from one sample that was sequenced in a study of blood T cells in healthy people across ages. Primers used in a second PCR of roughly 6 to 11 cycles were a sample-barcoded 5' primer and a J-beta primer mix. Each CDR3 protein is one row after TCRdb ran MiXCR on the 5' RACE reads. The profile shows 1.8 million or so distinct CDR3 sequences, more than 35% of them singletons. Material for sequencing was blood. These receptors were collected from a human donor in good health.

The J gene is TRBJ1-4, the V gene TRBV5-5, with D possibly TRBD1 on 6 matching bases. The V gene's germline CDR1 is SGHKS and CDR2 YYEKEE (reference sequence). CDR3 length: 14 amino acids. V was pared by 2 bases and J by 6 bases, with 11 bases between. CDR3 sequence: CASSLPGEDEKLFF. The CDR3 DNA follows: TGTGCCAGCAGCTTACCAGGGGAGGATGAAAAACTGTTTTTT.

The chain employs TRBV4-3 and TRBJ2-5; 7 bases are shared with TRBD2. With the DNA end fitting TRBJ2-7 better, the J assignment may be wrong. Germline CDR1 and CDR2: LGHNA and YSLEER. This CDR3 is built from 13 residues. This chain's CDR3 is CASSQVGGVEQYF. CDR3 bases: TGCGCCAGCAGCCAAGTGGGAGGGGTCGAGCAGTACTTC.

This clonotype has only one observation. This chain uses TRBV20-1 with TRBJ2-3, with TRBD2 as a possible D gene (6 bases). Trimming left V 6 bases short and J 2 bases short, with 9 bases between. Germline values: CDR1 DFQATT, CDR2 SNEGSKA (reference sequence). The CDR3 extends over 12 amino acids. The CDR3: CSAAGPTDTQYF. CDR3 bases: TGCAGTGCGGCGGGACCCACAGATACGCAGTATTTT.

The chain employs TRBV28 and TRBJ2-3, with TRBD2 identical over 11 bases. The CDR3 totals 18 residues. With V trimmed by 7 bases and J by 2 bases, 14 bases remained unmatched. CDR1 and CDR2 from the germline V gene are MDHEN and SYDVKM. In DNA form, the CDR3 reads TGTGCCAGCAACTCTTGGGCTAGCGGGGGGATGCTCACAGATACGCAGTATTTT. Protein: CASNSWASGGMLTDTQYF.

The rearrangement uses TRBV7-2 and TRBJ2-3, with 10 bases lining up with TRBD2. Germline trimming cut 2 bases from V and 0 bases from J; bases unmatched to any gene: 11. Per germline, CDR1 SGHTA and CDR2 FQGNSA. This CDR3 region has 19 residues. The CDR3, as DNA: TGTGCCAGCAGCTTATTATATCGGACTAGCGGTCCTAGCACAGATACGCAGTATTTT. It yields the protein CASSLLYRTSGPSTDTQYF. Looking up the rest from reference TRBV7-2 and TRBJ2-3 gives the full variable domain: GAGVSQSPSNKVTEKGKDVELRCDPISGHTALYWYRQSLGQGLEFLIYFQGNSAPDKSGLPSDRFSAERTGGSVSTLTIQRTQQEDSAVYLCASSLLYRTSGPSTDTQYFGPGTRLTVL.

This rearrangement joins TRBV7-8 to TRBJ2-5, with D possibly matching TRBD2 (6 bases). The CDR3 is 17 residues long. Germline V gives CDR1 SGHVS, CDR2 FQNEAQ. Trimming left V 6 bases short and J 1 base short, with 21 bases between. The CDR3 bases are TGTGCCAGCAGTTACTCCCGGAGGGTAGCGGTCCAAGAGACCCAGTACTTC. Protein product: CASSYSRRVAVQETQYF.

CDR3 loop: CASSLLGGPCEQYF. The CDR3 nucleotides are TGTGCCAGCAGCTTATTAGGGGGACCCTGCGAGCAGTACTTC. The chain employs TRBV7-9 and TRBJ2-7, with a possible D match to TRBD1 (6 bases). The CDR3 loop spans 14 amino acids. The germline V and J ends were trimmed by 2 bases and 6 bases, with 14 bases remaining between them. Germline-derived CDR1 and CDR2 are SEHNR and FQNEAQ (reference sequence).

The chain recombines TRBV4-3 with TRBJ2-1; D possibly uses TRBD1 or TRBD2 (6 bases each). The V gene's germline CDR1 is LGHNA and CDR2 YSLEER. The V end lost 0 bases, the J end lost 0 bases, and 12 bases lay between the germline ends. The CDR3 loop spans 17 amino acids. CDR3 sequence: CASSQELWGASYNEQFF. Written as DNA, the CDR3 is TGCGCCAGCAGCCAAGAGCTGTGGGGGGCCTCCTACAATGAGCAGTTCTTC.